One sample yielded the 27 T cell receptor beta chains listed below, sequenced in a study of blood T cell repertoires in COVID-19. Sequencing was performed with immunoSEQ multiplex PCR; in TCRdb, only in-frame clones are kept and a portion is missing. Of 300,000 to 450,000 clones in the sample, more than 70% were seen once. The sequencing input was PBMCs or T cells enriched from blood (not recorded which). The receptors shown here come from a man aged 25-45 years who had recovered from COVID-19.

The V gene is TRBV19, the J gene TRBJ1-5; a possible D gene is TRBD1 (6 bases). The CDR3 has 15 amino acids. Germline V CDR1 and CDR2: LNHDA, SQIVND (reference sequence). The ends were cut back, 3 bases at V and 6 bases at J, with 15 bases in the middle. The DNA of the CDR3 is TGTGCCAGTAGTATTGGGATAGCGGGGGCTCAGCCCCAGCATTTT. Translating gives CASSIGIAGAQPQHF.

This chain connects TRBV7-3 to TRBJ2-3, with 8 nucleotides matching TRBD2. Germline loops: CDR1 SGHTA, CDR2 FQGTGA. The CDR3 loop spans 14 amino acids. The J segment lost 6 bases and the V segment lost 2 bases, leaving 4 bases of the junction unmatched. The CDR3 is CASSLHGGVDTQYF. For the CDR3, the DNA is TGTGCCAGCAGCTTACACGGGGGGGTGGATACGCAGTATTTT.

This clone was seen once. CDR3 sequence: CASRDSPGANVLTF. CDR3 DNA sequence: TGTGCCAGCAGGGACAGCCCCGGGGCCAACGTCCTGACTTTC. The chain joins TRBV6-5 to TRBJ2-6; a weak D match, TRBD1 (6 bases). The V end lost 6 bases, the J end lost 4 bases, and 10 bases lay between the germline ends. Germline V lookup: CDR1 MNHEY, CDR2 SVGAGI. CDR3 length: 14 amino acids.

The chain links TRBV18 to TRBJ2-1, with 8 bases that match TRBD1. The CDR3 is made up of 15 amino acids. From germline, CDR1 is KGHSH and CDR2 LQKENI. Trimming at V came to 4 bases and at J to 6 bases, leaving 8 bases not matched to a gene. The CDR3 coding sequence is TGTGCCAGCTCACACCGGGACAGGCTCTCCAATGAGCAGTTCTTC. Amino acids: CASSHRDRLSNEQFF.

The rearrangement joins TRBV6-5 to TRBJ1-2, with a weak D call TRBD1 (5 bases). The V end lost 6 bases, the J end lost 4 bases, and 12 bases lay between the germline ends. The CDR3 covers 13 residues. In germline, CDR1 is MNHEY, CDR2 SVGAGI. Written as DNA, the CDR3 is TGTGCCAGCAGCGACCCGGGGGGCTATGGCTACACCTTC. Protein: CASSDPGGYGYTF.

The rearrangement uses TRBV28 and TRBJ2-7; weak D call: TRBD1 (6 bases). The CDR3 length is 12 residues. Germline CDR1 is MDHEN and CDR2 is SYDVKM. The V gene lost 4 bases and the J gene lost 6 bases, with 10 bases spanning the gap. The CDR3 DNA follows: TGTGCCAGCAGTTCATACAGGGCCGAGCAGTACTTC. The encoded protein is CASSSYRAEQYF.

The DNA of the CDR3 is TGTGCCAGCAGCTCGTATACAGCTAACTATGGCTACACCTTC. Translation: CASSSYTANYGYTF. The genes are TRBV11-2 and TRBJ1-2; D not resolved. The germline V gene encodes CDR1 SGHAT and CDR2 FQNNGV. The CDR3 consists of 14 residues. Trimming shortened V by 4 bases and J by 0 bases, and 9 bases separated the two germline ends. Filled out from reference TRBV11-2 and TRBJ1-2, the complete variable domain reads EAGVAQSPRYKIIEKRQSVAFWCNPISGHATLYWYQQILGQGPKLLIQFQNNGVVDDSQLPKDRFSAERLKGVDSTLKIQPAKLEDSAVYLCASSSYTANYGYTFGSGTRLTVV.

This chain uses TRBV30 with TRBJ2-7; 9 positions agree with TRBD1. The CDR3 runs 13 residues. Trimming at V came to 1 base and at J to 5 bases, leaving 3 bases not matched to a gene. CDR1 is GTSNPN and CDR2 is SVGIG in the germline V gene (reference sequence). For the CDR3, the DNA is TGTGCCTGGAGTGCCGGGACAGGGAACGAGCAGTACTTC. Protein product: CAWSAGTGNEQYF.

CDR3 in amino acids: CASSPALGEYEQYF. The CDR3 nucleotides read TGTGCCAGTAGTCCCGCCCTAGGGGAATACGAGCAGTACTTC. The genes are TRBV19 and TRBJ2-7; D might be TRBD1 (5 bases). The CDR3 is 14 amino acids. The V end lost 5 bases, the J end lost 4 bases, and 15 bases lay between the germline ends. Looked up from germline, CDR1 is LNHDA and CDR2 is SQIVND (reference sequence).

V and J are TRBV7-2 and TRBJ1-1, with D possibly matching TRBD1 (6 bases). V dropped 5 bases and J dropped 7 bases, with 14 bases sitting between them. CDR3 length equals 13 residues. Germline loops: CDR1 SGHTA, CDR2 FQGNSA. The CDR3 nucleotides are TGTGCCAGCAGCCTCCGGACAGTCTATGAAGCTTTCTTT. Its protein product is CASSLRTVYEAFF.

The chain is built from TRBV27 and TRBJ1-3; 9 bases are a match to TRBD1. V lost 4 bases and J lost 6; bases outside the gene matches: 13. Germline V gene sequence: CDR1 MNHEY, CDR2 SMNVEV (reference sequence). The CDR3 is made up of 17 amino acids. The CDR3 here is CASSSRTGGAYENTIYF. Here the CDR3 DNA reads TGTGCCAGCAGTTCGCGTACAGGGGGCGCATATGAAAACACCATATATTTT.

V and J are TRBV19 and TRBJ2-7; D is unclear. This CDR3 has 16 residues. V was trimmed by 0 bases and J by 0 bases, leaving 12 bases between them. Germline assignment: CDR1 LNHDA and CDR2 SQIVND (reference sequence). CDR3: CASSIDSAESSYEQYF. The CDR3 nucleotides read TGTGCCAGTAGTATAGATTCCGCGGAGAGCTCCTACGAGCAGTACTTC. Drawing the rest from reference TRBV19 and TRBJ2-7, the complete variable domain is DGGITQSPKYLFRKEGQNVTLSCEQNLNHDAMYWYRQDPGQGLRLIYYSQIVNDFQKGDIAEGYSVSREKKESFPLTVTSAQKNPTAFYLCASSIDSAESSYEQYFGPGTRLTVT.

This chain uses TRBV28 with TRBJ1-5, with D possibly being TRBD1 (5 bases). This CDR3 has 16 amino acids. Trimming shortened V by 1 base and J by 2 bases, and 12 bases separated the two germline ends. The germline V gene has CDR1 MDHEN and CDR2 SYDVKM. CDR3 amino acids: CASSLYGGDGNQPQHF. The CDR3 DNA reads as TGTGCCAGCAGTTTATACGGGGGTGATGGCAATCAGCCCCAGCATTTT.

The chain combines TRBV6-6 with TRBJ1-2; 10 bases match TRBD1. Germline CDR1 is MNHNY and CDR2 is SVGAGI (reference sequence). V trimming: 6 bases; J trimming: 7 bases; junction bases outside the gene matches: 11. CDR3 length equals 15 residues. Here the CDR3 reads CASSSNVGQGLGYTF. The CDR3 nucleotides read TGTGCCAGCAGCTCTAATGTGGGACAGGGGCTTGGCTACACCTTC.

This sequence joins TRBV2 and TRBJ1-2; D not resolved. Between the trimmed V and J ends, which lost 6 bases and 2 bases, there was a span of 10 bases. This CDR3 is 13 amino acids long. Germline lookup yields CDR1 SNHLY and CDR2 FYNNEI. The CDR3 DNA is TGTGCCAGCAGCCCGACAACGAACTATGGCTACACCTTC. Its translation is CASSPTTNYGYTF. The whole variable domain, remainder taken from reference TRBV2 and TRBJ1-2, is EPEVTQTPSHQVTQMGQEVILRCVPISNHLYFYWYRQILGQKVEFLVSFYNNEISEKSEIFDDQFSVERPDGSNFTLKIRSTKLEDSAMYFCASSPTTNYGYTFGSGTRLTVV.

The chain couples TRBV18 to TRBJ2-7, with 10 bases fitting TRBD1. The V gene's germline CDR1 is KGHSH and CDR2 LQKENI. This CDR3 has 14 amino acids. Trimming removed 4 bases from V and 5 bases from J; junction bases left unmatched: 5. As DNA, the CDR3 is TGTGCCAGCTCACGGACAGGGGGGGCTGACGAGCAGTACTTC. Translating it yields CASSRTGGADEQYF.

This sequence joins TRBV19 and TRBJ2-7, with 8 bases identical to TRBD1. Losses at the gene ends were 2 bases for V and 4 bases for J; bases not matched to a gene: 7. The CDR3 consists of 15 residues. Looked up from germline, CDR1 is LNHDA and CDR2 is SQIVND (reference sequence). The CDR3 loop is CASSIYPGQEYEQYF. The CDR3 coding sequence is TGTGCCAGTAGTATATACCCGGGACAGGAGTACGAGCAGTACTTC.

This clone was recorded a few times. The rearrangement uses TRBV2 and TRBJ2-2; D is uncertain. The CDR3 extends over 14 amino acids. Trimming stripped 2 bases from V and 0 bases from J, with 4 bases between. Germline CDR1 reads SNHLY; CDR2 reads FYNNEI. CDR3 nucleotides: TGTGCCAGCAGTGAACAGGCGAACACCGGGGAGCTGTTTTTT. The encoded protein is CASSEQANTGELFF.

The V call is TRBV30, the J call TRBJ2-1; 7 nucleotides agree with TRBD1. The CDR3 loop spans 14 amino acids. CDR1 is GTSNPN and CDR2 is SVGIG in the germline V gene (reference sequence). V lost 0 bases to trimming and J lost 6 bases; unmatched junction nucleotides: 5. CDR3 sequence reads: CAWSVLAGGNEQFF. The CDR3 nucleotides read TGTGCCTGGAGTGTACTGGCAGGGGGCAATGAGCAGTTCTTC. The variable domain in full, completed from reference TRBV30 and TRBJ2-1, reads SQTIHQWPATLVQPVGSPLSLECTVEGTSNPNLYWYRQAAGRGLQLLFYSVGIGQISSEVPQNLSASRPQDRQFILSSKKLLLSDSGFYLCAWSVLAGGNEQFFGPGTRLTVL.

The chain employs TRBV6-2 or TRBV6-3 and TRBJ2-2; a possible D gene is TRBD2 (5 bases). The CDR3 extends over 15 amino acids. The germline V gene has CDR1 MNHEY and CDR2 SVGEGT. The V end lost 5 bases, the J end lost 9 bases, and 19 bases lay between the germline ends. The CDR3 reads CASSNLKTHGRELFF. CDR3 nucleotides: TGTGCCAGCAGTAACCTAAAGACGCACGGGAGGGAGCTGTTTTTT.

The V gene is TRBV7-2, the J gene TRBJ2-7, with TRBD2 matching over 14 bases. V lost 6 bases and J lost 6; bases outside the gene matches: 10. The CDR3 consists of 16 residues. CDR1 is SGHTA and CDR2 is FQGNSA in the germline V gene. Here the CDR3 reads CASSWTSGGKGSEQYF. The CDR3 nucleotides are TGTGCCAGCAGTTGGACTAGCGGGGGGAAAGGGTCCGAGCAGTACTTC.

This clone was recorded only once. The chain has TRBV27 and TRBJ2-1; D possibly corresponds to TRBD2 (6 bases). Germline loops: CDR1 MNHEY, CDR2 SMNVEV (reference sequence). The CDR3 covers 17 residues. V gave up 3 bases and J gave up 4 bases, with 19 bases separating them. CDR3 region: CASSFPGPFAGYNEQFF. The CDR3, as DNA: TGTGCCAGCAGTTTTCCAGGTCCGTTCGCGGGGTACAATGAGCAGTTCTTC.

The chain is built from TRBV6-5 and TRBJ2-5; 10 bases map to TRBD2. CDR3 length equals 15 residues. Germline V CDR1 and CDR2: MNHEY, SVGAGI. Trimming removed 6 bases from V and 5 bases from J; junction bases left unmatched: 9. In nucleotides, the CDR3 is TGTGCCAGCAGGTTTAGCGGGGGGATTAGTGAGACCCAGTACTTC. Residues: CASRFSGGISETQYF.

This clone appeared a single time. Written as DNA, the CDR3 is TGCGCCAGCAGTTCCACAGGGAGAGAAACTGAGCAGTTCTTC. Protein product: CASSSTGRETEQFF. The V call is TRBV10-1, the J call TRBJ2-1, with D perhaps matching TRBD1 (6 bases). CDR1 and CDR2 from the germline V gene are WNHNN and SYGVQD (reference sequence). The CDR3 is 14 amino acids. V was trimmed by 5 bases and J by 9 bases, leaving 17 bases between them.

This clone has a single count. V is TRBV4-3 and J is TRBJ1-5; D call uncertain. Trimming removed 0 bases at V and 6 bases at J, with 9 bases between. The CDR3 runs to 14 residues. Germline V gene data show CDR1 as LGHNA and CDR2 as YSLEER. The CDR3 nucleotides are TGCGCCAGCAGCCAAGACCAGGTGGGTCAGCCCCAGCATTTT. Its translation is CASSQDQVGQPQHF.

The V gene is TRBV9, the J gene TRBJ2-2; tentatively, D is TRBD1 (6 bases). V dropped 3 bases and J dropped 5 bases, with 11 bases sitting between them. The length of the CDR3 is 14 residues. Germline CDR1 SGDLS, CDR2 YYNGEE. CDR3 nucleotide sequence: TGTGCCAGCAGCGCAAGTACAGGGACCGGGGAGCTGTTTTTT. It yields the protein CASSASTGTGELFF.

This clone was observed a few times. The chain employs TRBV6-4 and TRBJ1-1; 7 bases are shared with TRBD1. Germline CDR1 is MRHNA and CDR2 is SNTAGT. The CDR3 runs 15 residues. The ends lost 4 bases at V and 1 base at J; junction bases unmatched: 6. Here the CDR3 DNA reads TGTGCCAGCAGTGTTACGGGACAGAAGAACACTGAAGCTTTCTTT. Translation: CASSVTGQKNTEAFF.